Below, 4 T cell receptor beta chains from the same sample are listed, as sequenced in a study of CD8 T cells in Susac syndrome. RNA was extracted with the RNeasy kit, and a quantity of about 0.45 to 1 ug was reverse transcribed using random hexamers. TCRdb recomputed calls from the immunoSEQ multiplex PCR reads with MiXCR, one row per CDR3 protein. The table records about 240,000 distinct CDR3 sequences, 90% to 96% of them present only once. Sequencing input: CD4+ T cells from PBMCs. These receptors came from a human donor with Susac syndrome.

This clonotype came up once. This rearrangement joins TRBV20-1 to TRBJ2-1; TRBD1 aligns across 8 bases. This CDR3 has 14 residues. Trimming removed 4 bases from V and 4 bases from J; junction bases left unmatched: 6. Germline CDR1 reads DFQATT; CDR2 reads SNEGSKA (reference sequence). CDR3 DNA sequence: TGCAGTGCTACCCCAGGGGGCTTATACAATGAGCAGTTCTTC. Translated, it gives CSATPGGLYNEQFF.

The rearrangement uses TRBV7-9 and TRBJ2-3, with D maybe TRBD2 (5 bases). Per the germline V gene, CDR1 is SEHNR and CDR2 is FQNEAQ (reference sequence). V was shortened by 7 bases and J by 1 base, with 18 bases between the two germline ends. The CDR3 has 16 residues. CDR3 loop: CASTPAGTLRTDTQYF. The CDR3 DNA reads TGTGCCAGCACCCCGGCGGGCACCTTACGCACAGATACGCAGTATTTT. Using reference TRBV7-9 and TRBJ2-3 for the parts outside the CDR3, the full variable domain is DTGVSQNPRHKITKRGQNVTFRCDPISEHNRLYWYRQTLGQGPEFLTYFQNEAQLEKSRLLSDRFSAERPKGSFSTLEIQRTEQGDSAMYLCASTPAGTLRTDTQYFGPGTRLTVL.

V gene TRBV30 combines with J gene TRBJ2-7; 8 bases map to TRBD1. Germline-derived CDR1 and CDR2 are GTSNPN and SVGIG (reference sequence). With V trimmed by 2 bases and J by 6 bases, 3 bases remained unmatched. This CDR3 comprises 12 residues. CDR3 in DNA: TGTGCCTGGAGTCAGGGGGCGGGCGAGCAGTACTTC. Its protein product is CAWSQGAGEQYF.

The genes are TRBV18 and TRBJ2-7, with 9 bases lining up with TRBD2. Germline V CDR1 and CDR2: KGHSH, LQKENI. The CDR3 is 17 residues long. Losses at the gene ends were 0 bases for V and 2 bases for J; bases not matched to a gene: 8. This CDR3 is CASSPPVGSSGTYEQYF. The CDR3 DNA reads as TGTGCCAGCTCACCACCGGTTGGTTCTAGCGGGACCTACGAGCAGTACTTC.